This T cell receptor beta chain was obtained from a study of monozygotic twins with inflammatory bowel disease (dated by TCRdb to between 2018 and 2021). In the study overall: The complete study included approximately 30 monozygotic twin pairs: 19 IBD-discordant Danish pairs and nine German pairs, of which four were IBD-concordant and five were IBD-discordant. Each individual had, on average, about 151 000 unique TCRalpha sequences and 181 000 unique TCRbeta sequences available for analysis. The search for disease-associated traits relied mainly on comparing IBD patients with their genetically identical healthy co-twins within discordant pairs. Study-wide findings and limitations: Measured by the inverse Simpson index, TCRbeta repertoire diversity was lower in IBD patients than in their healthy co-twins. Different T cell subtypes could not be distinguished in the analysis. Because patients received different immunosuppressive treatments, the repertoires may have picked up extra background noise and variability between individuals. No single strong signal or clonotype linked to IBD turned up in the results, so the idea that one exists was not supported. Repertoire similarity did not differ between concordant and discordant twins, possibly due to limited statistical power. Compared with healthy twins, IBD patients had fewer clonotypes in common with other individuals, a difference most pronounced in patients showing signs of disease activity.

About this clonotype: Its antigen remains unidentified.

Preparation of the library involved 5' RACE. Each TCR library was prepared from about 3.5 ug of total RNA. For each sample, cDNA synthesis was carried out in eight separate reactions using SMARTScribe reverse transcriptase. Unique molecular identifiers containing a 6-nucleotide sample barcode were introduced through template switching during cDNA synthesis. Amplification of TCRalpha and TCRbeta cDNA involved two nested PCRs of about 15 and 9 cycles, and each PCR was followed by bead purification. Before amplification, the cDNA was treated with uracil DNA-glycosylase and purified using the QIAquick PCR purification kit. The second PCR added Illumina TruSeq-compatible adapters along with sample-specific barcodes. TapeStation and Qubit were used to check library quality and concentration, and 5 ng of each library was pooled. The pooled libraries were sequenced with 2 x 100 bp reads and custom sequencing primers on an Illumina HiSeq2500 single-index Rapid Run. Regarding the original processing steps: MiGEC version 1.2.6 was used for UMI-based consensus assembly to correct PCR and sequencing errors. MiXCR version 2.1.1 was used for V(D)J alignment, clonotype assembly and CDR3 extraction. Gene usage, clonotype sharing and MAIT/NKT TCR abundance were normalised by analysing the top 1000, 10 000 and 20 000 clonotypes per sample. Diversity was computed as the inverse Simpson index with the vegan R package after downsampling to 27 000 UMIs. Paired Mann-Whitney U tests were applied to discordant twin pairs, with Benjamini-Hochberg correction for multiple testing. Through TCRdb reprocessing, the reads give one entry per CDR3 protein sequence; DNA is omitted. TCRdb's processing, not the authors' own work, is the source of the V and J calls. The sample table records a few hundred thousand distinct CDR3 sequences. The top ten clonotypes cover 1.6% of the sample.

The CDR3 starts with the cysteine, ends with the phenylalanine, and has 14 residues. DNA is not recorded here. From a lookup of the germline V gene (reference sequence), CDR1 and CDR2 are LGHDT and YNNKEL. From each donor, an approximately 2.5 ml peripheral blood sample was collected into PAXgene tubes and stored at -80 degrees C. Total RNA was isolated from whole blood with the PAXgene blood miRNA kit on an automated QIAcube, without T cell sorting. Deep TCRalpha and TCRbeta repertoire profiling with unique molecular barcoding was performed on peripheral blood of monozygotic twin pairs concordant or discordant for inflammatory bowel disease. For every twin pair, smoking habits were documented, and each individual was categorised as a current, former or never smoker.

Sequencing input: blood. The receptor comes from a human donor with ulcerative colitis or Crohn's disease, or a healthy co-twin of an affected twin (not recorded which). Here the chain combines TRBV3-1 and TRBJ1-1; TCRdb indicates TRBD1, and absent DNA this call remains unverified. For the CDR3, the sequence is CASSQAGWGTEAFF.